Below are 8 T cell receptor beta chains sequenced from a single sample in a study of shared clonotypes between healthy human individuals. This table comes from immunoSEQ multiplex PCR, and its TCRdb copy is limited to in-frame clones, with some not included. The data contain millions of clones, 85% to 95% of them singletons. Specimen: naive CD4+ T cells sorted from blood. Subset here: CD45RA+ positively selected. Source of these receptors: a man between 18 and 29 years old in good health.

The rearrangement uses TRBV2 and TRBJ2-3; TRBD2 agrees at 7 bases. This CDR3 is 15 amino acids long. V lost 7 bases to trimming and J lost 4 bases; unmatched junction nucleotides: 11. In germline, CDR1 is SNHLY, CDR2 FYNNEI. CDR3 nucleotides: TGTGCCAGCATGACTGCCCAGCGGGGTGCAGATACGCAGTATTTT. Its protein product is CASMTAQRGADTQYF.

The chain carries TRBV2 and TRBJ1-2; D unclear. Trimming shortened V by 2 bases and J by 0 bases, and 7 bases separated the two germline ends. Germline CDR1 reads SNHLY; CDR2 reads FYNNEI. This CDR3 region has 14 residues. CDR3 protein: CASSETVSNYGYTF. The CDR3 nucleotides are TGTGCCAGCAGTGAAACAGTTTCTAACTATGGCTACACCTTC.

V is TRBV27 and J is TRBJ1-1; no clear D. Germline values: CDR1 MNHEY, CDR2 SMNVEV (reference sequence). V lost 5 bases, J lost 4 bases, and 11 bases lay in between. CDR3 length: 13 residues. CDR3 region: CASSRTASTEAFF. The CDR3 DNA sequence: TGTGCCAGCAGTAGGACCGCCAGCACTGAAGCTTTCTTT.

The rearrangement links TRBV2 to TRBJ2-7; TRBD2 is a possible D gene (6 bases). V lost 6 bases to trimming and J lost 3 bases, with 15 bases between them. CDR3 length equals 14 residues. In germline, CDR1 is SNHLY, CDR2 FYNNEI. The CDR3 coding sequence is TGTGCCAGCAGCCCGCGGGACCGTTACTACGAGCAGTACTTC. Translating it yields CASSPRDRYYEQYF. The whole variable domain, filled in from reference TRBV2 and TRBJ2-7, reads EPEVTQTPSHQVTQMGQEVILRCVPISNHLYFYWYRQILGQKVEFLVSFYNNEISEKSEIFDDQFSVERPDGSNFTLKIRSTKLEDSAMYFCASSPRDRYYEQYFGPGTRLTVT.

J is TRBJ2-2 and V is TRBV25-1; tentatively, D is TRBD1 (5 bases). CDR3 length equals 13 residues. Germline V lookup: CDR1 MGHDK, CDR2 SYGVNS. Deletions cut 4 bases from V and 6 bases from J, with 9 bases between. The CDR3 DNA follows: TGTGCCAGCAGTGTCCCAGGGTCCGGGGAGCTGTTTTTT. Protein product: CASSVPGSGELFF.

This clone was observed many times. At one end, the junction sequence differs from germline, possibly due to a read error. The chain joins TRBV28 to TRBJ2-7; TRBD1 matches at 9 bases. The CDR3 spans 13 residues. The germline V gene has CDR1 MDHEN and CDR2 SYDVKM. CDR3 DNA sequence: TGTGCCAGCAAAAACAGGGGGCTCACGGATACGGACTTC. Amino acid sequence: CASKNRGLTDTDF.

The chain has TRBV7-9 and TRBJ1-1; 9 bases agree with TRBD1. There are 18 residues in the CDR3. Germline trimming cut 4 bases from V and 6 bases from J; bases unmatched to any gene: 18. Germline V CDR1 and CDR2: SEHNR, FQNEAQ (reference sequence). CDR3 coding DNA: TGTGCCAGCAGCTCATTTCTTGGGACAGGGAATTCCAGGGCTGAAGCTTTCTTT. Amino acid sequence: CASSSFLGTGNSRAEAFF.

V gene TRBV7-2 combines with J gene TRBJ2-1; 8 nucleotides line up with TRBD1. V dropped 10 bases and J dropped 2; count of bases not matched to a gene: 4. CDR3 length: 13 residues. The germline CDR1 and CDR2 sequences are SGHTA and FQGNSA. The CDR3 DNA is TGTGCCATCCAGGGGGCCACCTACAATGAGCAGTTCTTC. Translating it yields CAIQGATYNEQFF. The full variable domain, rest sourced from reference TRBV7-2 and TRBJ2-1, is GAGVSQSPSNKVTEKGKDVELRCDPISGHTALYWYRQSLGQGLEFLIYFQGNSAPDKSGLPSDRFSAERTGGSVSTLTIQRTQQEDSAVYLCAIQGATYNEQFFGPGTRLTVL.